The 21 T cell receptor beta chains in this list originate from one sample, sequenced in a study of blood T cell repertoires in COVID-19. Only in-frame clones appear in the TCRdb table, and some are missing; sequencing was by immunoSEQ multiplex PCR. The sample yields roughly 240,000 clones, just under 85% seen once. The sequencing sample was made of peripheral blood. All receptors come from a woman older than 75 with acute or convalescent COVID-19.

This clone was recorded once. This sequence joins TRBV7-8 and TRBJ2-7, with 10 bases matching TRBD1. V lost 3 bases, J lost 5 bases, and 7 bases stayed unmatched. Germline V gene data show CDR1 as SGHVS and CDR2 as FQNEAQ. There are 15 residues in the CDR3. Here the CDR3 reads CASSFQTGGVNEQYF. The CDR3 DNA sequence: TGTGCCAGCAGCTTCCAGACAGGGGGCGTGAACGAGCAGTACTTC.

The chain uses TRBV7-9 and TRBJ2-7; D is uncertain. CDR3 length equals 14 residues. In germline, CDR1 is SEHNR, CDR2 FQNEAQ (reference sequence). V shed 2 bases and J shed 3 bases, with 11 bases lying between them. CDR3: CASSLTAGLYEQYF. The CDR3 coding sequence is TGTGCCAGCAGCTTAACGGCAGGCCTCTACGAGCAGTACTTC.

This clone came up a few times. The genes are TRBV7-9 and TRBJ2-5; maybe TRBD2 (6 bases). With 5 bases removed from V and 4 bases from J, the gap between germline ends came to 20 bases. CDR1 and CDR2 (germline): SEHNR, FQNEAQ (reference sequence). This CDR3 spans 16 amino acids. The CDR3 loop is CASSPGEGPLRETQYF. Written as DNA, the CDR3 is TGTGCCAGCAGCCCGGGAGAGGGGCCTCTGCGAGAGACCCAGTACTTC.

This rearrangement joins TRBV7-2 to TRBJ1-3; D unclear. With 5 bases removed from V and 1 base from J, the gap between germline ends came to 18 bases. The length of the CDR3 is 17 residues. The germline V gene encodes CDR1 SGHTA and CDR2 FQGNSA. The CDR3 protein is CASSQYSYLESGNTIYF. The CDR3 nucleotides read TGTGCCAGCAGCCAGTACAGCTACTTAGAATCTGGAAACACCATATATTTT. Full variable domain (rest looked up from reference TRBV7-2 and TRBJ1-3): GAGVSQSPSNKVTEKGKDVELRCDPISGHTALYWYRQSLGQGLEFLIYFQGNSAPDKSGLPSDRFSAERTGGSVSTLTIQRTQQEDSAVYLCASSQYSYLESGNTIYFGEGSWLTVV.

The J gene is TRBJ1-3, the V gene TRBV7-9; D might be TRBD1 (5 bases). Looked up from germline, CDR1 is SEHNR and CDR2 is FQNEAQ (reference sequence). V shed 4 bases and J shed 1 base, with 11 bases lying between them. The CDR3 loop spans 15 amino acids. The CDR3 nucleotides are TGTGCCAGCAGCTATCGACAGACTTCTGGAAACACCATATATTTT. It codes for CASSYRQTSGNTIYF.

The chain joins TRBV15 to TRBJ1-1; no clear D. Germline loops: CDR1 LNHNV, CDR2 YYDKDF (reference sequence). This CDR3 spans 13 amino acids. The V end lost 1 base, the J end lost 1 base, and 4 bases lay between the germline ends. CDR3 bases: TGTGCCACCAGCAGAGCTCCGAACACTGAAGCTTTCTTT. Its protein product is CATSRAPNTEAFF.

The chain recombines TRBV29-1 with TRBJ1-2; the match to TRBD1 covers 8 bases. CDR3 length: 14 amino acids. J lost 3 bases, V lost 4 bases, and 7 bases had no gene match. Germline assignment: CDR1 SQVTM and CDR2 ANQGSEA. This chain's CDR3 is CSVAGQGGDYGYTF. The CDR3 bases are TGCAGCGTTGCCGGACAGGGAGGCGACTATGGCTACACCTTC.

V is TRBV12-5 and J is TRBJ2-1, with TRBD1 identical over 8 bases. Looked up from germline, CDR1 is LGHNT and CDR2 is FRNRAP. The CDR3 consists of 17 residues. The V and J ends lost 0 bases and 8 bases, in that order; junction bases with no gene match: 12. Here the CDR3 reads CASGLVGGQGAPHEQFF. Here the CDR3 DNA reads TGTGCTAGTGGTTTGGTAGGGGGGCAGGGGGCGCCCCATGAGCAGTTCTTC.

The genes are TRBV5-1 and TRBJ2-6, with D unresolved. Trimming took 4 bases from V and 2 from J, leaving 10 bases between them. This CDR3 is 15 amino acids long. Germline V gene data show CDR1 as SGHRS and CDR2 as YFSETQ. The CDR3 nucleotides are TGCGCCAGCAGCAGAGAGGCCACTGGGGCCAACGTCCTGACTTTC. Translated: CASSREATGANVLTF.

The V and J genes are TRBV6-2 or TRBV6-3 and TRBJ1-5; no reliable D call. Germline CDR1 and CDR2: MNHEY and SVGEGT. The CDR3 has 15 residues. The V gene lost 5 bases and the J gene lost 0 bases, with 11 bases spanning the gap. In DNA, the CDR3 is TGTGCCAGCAGTCGATCGCGGAATAGCAATCAGCCCCAGCATTTT. Translated, it gives CASSRSRNSNQPQHF.

This chain uses TRBV4-1 with TRBJ1-5; 7 positions match TRBD1. Trimming at V came to 1 base and at J to 0 bases, leaving 6 bases not matched to a gene. Germline-derived CDR1 and CDR2 are MGHRA and YSYEKL. CDR3 length: 17 amino acids. CDR3 amino acids: CASSQGRGLYSNQPQHF. DNA for the CDR3: TGCGCCAGCAGCCAAGGGAGGGGGCTTTATAGCAATCAGCCCCAGCATTTT.

CDR3 amino acids: CASSLGGRGEKLFF. In DNA form, the CDR3 reads TGTGCCAGCAGCTTAGGGGGCAGGGGGGAAAAACTGTTTTTT. V gene TRBV7-6 combines with J gene TRBJ1-4, with 7 bases matching TRBD1. CDR3 length: 14 residues. CDR1 SGHVS and CDR2 FNYEAQ come from the germline V gene. With V trimmed by 1 base and J by 8 bases, 4 bases remained unmatched.

V gene TRBV5-1 combines with J gene TRBJ2-1; 7 positions agree with TRBD2. This CDR3 contains 14 residues. V lost 1 base, J lost 10 bases, and 8 bases stayed unmatched. CDR1 SGHRS and CDR2 YFSETQ come from the germline V gene. CDR3 in amino acids: CASSLPSGTPEQFF. CDR3 DNA sequence: TGCGCCAGCAGCTTGCCTAGCGGAACCCCCGAGCAGTTCTTC.

The sample holds a few counts of this clone. This chain uses TRBV28 with TRBJ1-1; D unresolved. Trimming took 3 bases from V and 0 from J, leaving 5 bases between them. From germline, CDR1 is MDHEN and CDR2 SYDVKM. The CDR3 has 13 amino acids. CDR3: CASSFRMNTEAFF. The CDR3 coding sequence is TGTGCCAGCAGTTTCCGTATGAACACTGAAGCTTTCTTT.

The chain recombines TRBV5-6 with TRBJ1-3; unclear D gene. Trimming cost V 0 bases and J 8 bases, with 9 bases left between them. The CDR3 sequence is 13 residues long. In germline, CDR1 is SGHDT, CDR2 YYEEEE. The CDR3 DNA sequence: TGTGCCAGCAGCTTGGCCCCTCGGGACACCATATATTTT. Its translation: CASSLAPRDTIYF. The variable domain in full, with the rest retrieved from reference TRBV5-6 and TRBJ1-3, is DAGVTQSPTHLIKTRGQQVTLRCSPKSGHDTVSWYQQALGQGPQFIFQYYEEEERQRGNFPDRFSGHQFPNYSSELNVNALLLGDSALYLCASSLAPRDTIYFGEGSWLTVV.

The table lists this clone with a few counts. The V and J genes are TRBV6-2 or TRBV6-3 and TRBJ1-4, with D perhaps matching TRBD1 (6 bases). V lost 5 bases and J lost 1, with 8 bases in between. Per germline, CDR1 MNHEY and CDR2 SVGEGT. This CDR3 has 14 amino acids. The CDR3 spells CASSIRGTNEKLFF. The CDR3 bases are TGTGCCAGCAGTATCAGGGGAACTAATGAAAAACTGTTTTTT.

The gene calls are TRBV19 and TRBJ1-5; 7 nucleotides match TRBD1. CDR3 length: 16 amino acids. Germline CDR1 reads LNHDA; CDR2 reads SQIVND (reference sequence). V shed 4 bases and J 4 bases; nucleotides not matched to a gene: 10. CDR3 in DNA: TGTGCCAGTAGTACCTATGACAGGGCGAATAATCAGCCCCAGCATTTT. Protein sequence: CASSTYDRANNQPQHF.

In DNA form, the CDR3 reads TGTGCCAGCAGCCAAAGCCCCGATAAGCAAGAGACCCAGTACTTC. It is translated as CASSQSPDKQETQYF. This rearrangement joins TRBV4-2 to TRBJ2-5, with D uncertain. Germline-derived CDR1 and CDR2 are LGHNA and YNFKEQ. The CDR3 has 15 residues. Trimming pared 2 bases from V and 2 bases from J, leaving 12 bases between.

This clone was observed once. The chain joins TRBV27 to TRBJ1-1, with D perhaps TRBD1 (6 bases). Germline CDR1 and CDR2: MNHEY and SMNVEV (reference sequence). The CDR3 consists of 14 residues. V lost 6 bases to trimming and J lost 4 bases, with 15 bases between them. CDR3 nucleotide sequence: TGTGCCAGCAGCCCCTGGGGGGGGCCCACTGAAGCTTTCTTT. Its protein product is CASSPWGGPTEAFF.

This chain uses TRBV28 with TRBJ1-5; a weak D match, TRBD1 (6 bases). CDR1 is MDHEN and CDR2 is SYDVKM in the germline V gene. The CDR3 consists of 18 residues. Trimming left V 6 bases short and J 6 bases short, with 27 bases between. DNA of the CDR3: TGTGCCAGCAGCGCCGACCCGAGGAAACAGGGATTGGGTCAGCCCCAGCATTTT. Encoded protein: CASSADPRKQGLGQPQHF.

Details on this clone: This sample includes further DNA sequences coding for the same CDR3. The chain recombines TRBV5-6 with TRBJ1-4; TRBD1 is a possible D gene (6 bases). Per the germline V gene, CDR1 is SGHDT and CDR2 is YYEEEE. V shed 5 bases and J shed 4 bases, with 18 bases lying between them. This CDR3 is built from 16 residues. CDR3 loop: CASSTFRTASNEKLFF. CDR3 coding DNA: TGTGCCAGCAGTACTTTTCGGACAGCGAGTAATGAAAAACTGTTTTTT.